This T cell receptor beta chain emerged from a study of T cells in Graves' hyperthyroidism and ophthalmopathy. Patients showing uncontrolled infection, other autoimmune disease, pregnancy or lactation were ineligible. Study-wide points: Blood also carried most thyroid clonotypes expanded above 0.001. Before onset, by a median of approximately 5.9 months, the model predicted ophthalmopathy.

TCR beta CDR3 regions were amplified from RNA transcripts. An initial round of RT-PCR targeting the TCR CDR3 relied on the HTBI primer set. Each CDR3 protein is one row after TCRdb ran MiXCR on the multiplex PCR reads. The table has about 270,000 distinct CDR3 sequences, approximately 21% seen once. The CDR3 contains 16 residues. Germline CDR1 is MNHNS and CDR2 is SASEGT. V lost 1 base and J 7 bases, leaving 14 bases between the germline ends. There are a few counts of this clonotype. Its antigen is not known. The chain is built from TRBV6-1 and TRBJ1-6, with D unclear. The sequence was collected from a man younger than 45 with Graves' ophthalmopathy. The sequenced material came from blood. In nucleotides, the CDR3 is TGTGCCAGCAGTGAAGGACCCGCGGGAAGAAATTCACCCCTCCACTTT. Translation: CASSEGPAGRNSPLHF.